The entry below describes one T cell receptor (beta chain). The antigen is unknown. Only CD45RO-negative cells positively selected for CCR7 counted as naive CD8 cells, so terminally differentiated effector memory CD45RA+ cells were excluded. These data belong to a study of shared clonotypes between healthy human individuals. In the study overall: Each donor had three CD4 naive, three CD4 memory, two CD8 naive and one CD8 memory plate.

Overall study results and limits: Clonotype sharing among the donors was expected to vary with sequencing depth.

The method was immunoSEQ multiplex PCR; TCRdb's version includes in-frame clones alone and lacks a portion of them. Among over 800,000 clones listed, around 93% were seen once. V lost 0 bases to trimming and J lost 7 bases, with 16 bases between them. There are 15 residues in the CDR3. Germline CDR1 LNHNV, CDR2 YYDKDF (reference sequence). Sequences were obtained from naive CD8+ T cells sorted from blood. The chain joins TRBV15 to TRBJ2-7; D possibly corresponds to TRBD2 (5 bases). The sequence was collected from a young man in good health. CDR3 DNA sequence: TGTGCCACCAGCAGAGATCGGGGAGCAGAAGGAGAGCAGTACTTC. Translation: CATSRDRGAEGEQYF.